The rows below give T cell receptor beta chains drawn from one sample of a study of cytomegalovirus exposure and HLA in healthy donors. Profiled with immunoSEQ multiplex PCR; TCRdb holds only in-frame clones, not every one. Of 100,000 to 150,000 clones listed, roughly 85% are singletons. Material for sequencing was PBMCs. The receptors derive from a boy between 10 and 17 years old in good health and CMV-seronegative. The CDR3 runs from the conserved cysteine through the conserved F or W. Fields, in order: J gene, CDR3 length, V gene, clone size, D gene, CDR3 protein, CDR3 DNA. D genes are given only for firm matches. Where a row states a size, it is once, few, many or the class of an expanded clone; other rows omit it.

j_call: TRBJ1-6
cdr3_length: 14
v_call: TRBV9
clone_size: .
d_call: .
cdr3_aa: CASSVEPHNSPLHF
cdr3_nt: TGTGCCAGCAGCGTAGAGCCCCATAATTCACCCCTCCACTTT

j_call: TRBJ1-2
cdr3_length: 13
v_call: TRBV5-1
clone_size: few
d_call: TRBD1
cdr3_aa: CASHDTGGYGYTF
cdr3_nt: TGCGCCAGCCACGATACAGGGGGCTATGGCTACACCTTC

j_call: TRBJ2-2
cdr3_length: 14
v_call: TRBV5-1
clone_size: .
d_call: TRBD1
cdr3_aa: CASSLNRGTGELFF
cdr3_nt: TGCGCCAGCAGCTTGAACAGGGGCACCGGGGAGCTGTTTTTT

j_call: TRBJ1-6
cdr3_length: 13
v_call: TRBV30
clone_size: once
d_call: TRBD1
cdr3_aa: CACKDRAGSPLHF
cdr3_nt: TGTGCCTGCAAGGACAGGGCGGGGTCACCCCTCCACTTT

j_call: TRBJ2-2
cdr3_length: 15
v_call: TRBV5-4
clone_size: .
d_call: TRBD2
cdr3_aa: CAWALAGGPTGELFF
cdr3_nt: TGTGCCTGGGCCCTAGCGGGAGGGCCGACCGGGGAGCTGTTTTTT

j_call: TRBJ1-2
cdr3_length: 13
v_call: TRBV6-1
clone_size: once
d_call: TRBD1
cdr3_aa: CASSGTGAYGYTF
cdr3_nt: TGTGCCAGCAGTGGGACAGGGGCATATGGCTACACCTTC

j_call: TRBJ2-7
cdr3_length: 13
v_call: TRBV30
clone_size: .
d_call: TRBD2
cdr3_aa: CAWTRDYSYEQYF
cdr3_nt: TGTGCCTGGACCCGGGACTACTCCTACGAGCAGTACTTC

j_call: TRBJ2-7
cdr3_length: 14
v_call: TRBV6-1
clone_size: .
d_call: .
cdr3_aa: CASRDLGSRYEQYF
cdr3_nt: TGTGCCAGCAGAGACCTCGGGAGTAGGTACGAGCAGTACTTC

j_call: TRBJ2-7
cdr3_length: 13
v_call: TRBV5-4
clone_size: .
d_call: .
cdr3_aa: CASSFVTSREQYF
cdr3_nt: TGTGCCAGCAGCTTTGTAACTTCCCGCGAGCAGTACTTC

j_call: TRBJ1-5
cdr3_length: 14
v_call: TRBV19
clone_size: .
d_call: TRBD1
cdr3_aa: CASRPQGTNQPQHF
cdr3_nt: TGTGCCAGTAGACCACAGGGGACCAATCAGCCCCAGCATTTT

j_call: TRBJ1-1
cdr3_length: 17
v_call: TRBV5-1
clone_size: .
d_call: .
cdr3_aa: CASSLAKLAAPNTEAFF
cdr3_nt: TGCGCCAGCAGCTTGGCCAAGCTAGCAGCCCCGAACACTGAAGCTTTCTTT